The sequence of this T cell receptor (beta chain) was determined in a study of T cells after yellow fever vaccination. Conversion of TCR transcripts into cDNA relied on 5'RACE template switching, which added a universal primer site and UMIs. Each CDR3 protein gets one entry after TCRdb re-called the 5' RACE reads with MiXCR. The sample carries around 310,000 distinct CDR3 sequences, roughly 4.3% recorded once. A remark on this clonotype: The antigen remains unidentified.

The CDR3 runs to 18 residues. The V and J ends lost 1 base and 4 bases respectively, with 20 bases between them. The V gene's germline CDR1 is LGHNA and CDR2 YSLEER. Points from the study as a whole: The study re-detected most primary-vaccination clones after the booster (96% CD4, almost 90% CD8). Within FACS-sorted repertoires, abundant clonotypes contaminating from the bulk population could be present.

Specimen: PBMCs, collected 5 days after the yellow fever booster vaccination. J is TRBJ2-1 and V is TRBV4-3; possibly TRBD1 or TRBD2 for D (6 bases each). This clonotype was obtained from a man between 18 and 29 years old who received the YFV17D yellow fever vaccine. The CDR3 region has the DNA TGCGCCAGCAGCCAAGCCGTGGGACTGAGGGGGATATACAATGAGCAGTTCTTC. It codes for CASSQAVGLRGIYNEQFF.